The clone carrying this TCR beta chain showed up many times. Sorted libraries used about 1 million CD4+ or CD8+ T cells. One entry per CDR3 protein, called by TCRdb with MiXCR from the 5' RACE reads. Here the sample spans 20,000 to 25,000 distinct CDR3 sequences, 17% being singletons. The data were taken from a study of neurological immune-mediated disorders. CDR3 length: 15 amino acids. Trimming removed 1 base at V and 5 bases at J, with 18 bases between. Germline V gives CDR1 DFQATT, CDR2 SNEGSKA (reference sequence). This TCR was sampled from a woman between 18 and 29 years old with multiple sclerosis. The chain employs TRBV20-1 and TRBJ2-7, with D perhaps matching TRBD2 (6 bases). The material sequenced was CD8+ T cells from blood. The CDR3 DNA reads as TGCAGTGCTAGAGTTAGCGGTATCGATTATCACGAGCAGTACTTC. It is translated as CSARVSGIDYHEQYF.